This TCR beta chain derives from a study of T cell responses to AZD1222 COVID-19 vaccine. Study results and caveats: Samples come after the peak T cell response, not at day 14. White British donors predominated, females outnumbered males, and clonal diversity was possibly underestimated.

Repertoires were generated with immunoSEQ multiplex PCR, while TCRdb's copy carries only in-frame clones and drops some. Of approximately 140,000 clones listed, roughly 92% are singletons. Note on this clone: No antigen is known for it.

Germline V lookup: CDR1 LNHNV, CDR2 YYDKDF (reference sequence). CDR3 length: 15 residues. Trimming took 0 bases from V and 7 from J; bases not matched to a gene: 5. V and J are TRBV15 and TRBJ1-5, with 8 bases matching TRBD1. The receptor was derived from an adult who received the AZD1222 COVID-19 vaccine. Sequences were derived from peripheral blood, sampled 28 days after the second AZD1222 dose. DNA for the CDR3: TGTGCCACCAGCAGAGATTTGGACAGGGTCCAGCCCCAGCATTTT. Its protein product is CATSRDLDRVQPQHF.